The clone carrying this TCR beta chain is labeled medium-sized. The ends were cut back, 0 bases at V and 3 bases at J, with 12 bases in the middle. The CDR3 totals 14 residues. Germline-derived CDR1 and CDR2 are DFQATT and SNEGSKA (reference sequence). Amplification of TCR beta CDR3 was performed by multiplex PCR with 32 V and 13 J primers. TCRdb passed the multiplex PCR reads through MiXCR, listing each CDR3 protein once. The table has 10,000 to 15,000 distinct CDR3 sequences, about 25% seen once. With about 570 ng used per sample, the template was genomic DNA from bulk tumor. Taken during surgery, several biopsies per primary tumor were spaced as far apart as possible within the tumor mass. The study enrolled patients with untreated, newly diagnosed non-small cell lung cancer who underwent curative surgery. This sample was taken from a study of immune heterogeneity within non-small cell lung tumors.

The sample consisted of lung tumor tissue. The source is a man aged 45-65 years with non-small cell lung cancer. The J gene is TRBJ2-7, the V gene TRBV20-1; D may be TRBD2 (5 bases). The DNA of the CDR3 is TGCAGTGCTAGAGACGTAGGTCGGGGCTACGAGCAGTACTTC. Translated: CSARDVGRGYEQYF.